Below are 14 T cell receptor beta chains sequenced from a single sample in a study of shared clonotypes between healthy human individuals. Generated by immunoSEQ multiplex PCR, the TCRdb table keeps only in-frame clones and is missing some. The data show more than 2 million clones, approximately 92% seen once. Naivety among CD8 cells was defined by CD45RO negativity and positive CCR7 selection, thereby excluding terminally differentiated effector memory CD45RA+ cells. The sequencing input was naive CD8+ T cells from PBMCs. The source of these receptors is a young man in good health. Some clones in this sample may be carry-over from other donors' samples.

This clone has just one count. The genes are TRBV15 and TRBJ2-4; 7 bases agree with TRBD1. The CDR3 loop spans 15 amino acids. The germline V gene has CDR1 LNHNV and CDR2 YYDKDF (reference sequence). V was clipped by 2 bases and J by 6 bases; unmatched bases: 7. CDR3 residues: CATSRPGQVANIQYF. The CDR3 DNA sequence: TGTGCCACCAGCAGACCAGGACAGGTGGCAAACATTCAGTACTTC.

This rearrangement joins TRBV27 to TRBJ2-5, with D maybe TRBD1 (5 bases). CDR3 length: 14 residues. V shed 2 bases and J shed 4 bases, with 11 bases lying between them. In germline, CDR1 is MNHEY, CDR2 SMNVEV (reference sequence). CDR3 in amino acids: CASSLGTRGETQYF. The CDR3 region has the DNA TGTGCCAGCAGTTTAGGTACAAGGGGAGAGACCCAGTACTTC.

This chain uses TRBV7-6 with TRBJ2-1; tentatively, D is TRBD2 (5 bases). Trimming pared 0 bases from V and 1 base from J, leaving 10 bases between. CDR3 size: 16 residues. Germline CDR1 reads SGHVS; CDR2 reads FNYEAQ. The CDR3 DNA reads as TGTGCCAGCAGCTTAGCGGGAGAGTATTCCTACAATGAGCAGTTCTTC. Its protein is CASSLAGEYSYNEQFF.

This chain links TRBV11-2 with TRBJ2-3; TRBD2 aligns across 7 bases. V shed 4 bases, J shed 0 bases, and the junction held 4 bases outside the gene matches. Germline V gives CDR1 SGHAT, CDR2 FQNNGV. The CDR3 is 15 residues long. The chain's CDR3 is CASSSSGPSTDTQYF. The CDR3, as DNA: TGTGCCAGCAGCTCTAGCGGCCCTAGCACAGATACGCAGTATTTT.

Concerning this clone: Other DNA sequences in the same sample also yield this CDR3. V gene TRBV28 combines with J gene TRBJ1-5; no reliable D call. The germline V gene encodes CDR1 MDHEN and CDR2 SYDVKM. This CDR3 has 15 amino acids. Trimming cost V 3 bases and J 0 bases, with 9 bases left between them. As DNA, the CDR3 is TGTGCCAGCAGTTTTTTGAGGGATAGCAATCAGCCCCAGCATTTT. Translated, it gives CASSFLRDSNQPQHF.

The chain employs TRBV4-1 and TRBJ2-4; D unresolved. The length of the CDR3 is 14 residues. Looked up from germline, CDR1 is MGHRA and CDR2 is YSYEKL. The V and J ends lost 5 bases and 3 bases respectively, with 11 bases between them. The CDR3 coding sequence is TGCGCCAGCAGCTCTGCGGACCGCAAAAACATTCAGTACTTC. It yields the protein CASSSADRKNIQYF.

As concerns this clone: The same CDR3 is also encoded by other DNA sequences in this sample. V is TRBV11-3 and J is TRBJ2-1; D gene ambiguous. The CDR3 spans 13 residues. Germline assignment: CDR1 SGHNT and CDR2 YENEEA. V lost 1 base to trimming and J lost 7 bases, with 8 bases between them. DNA for the CDR3: TGTGCCAGCAGCTTAGCAGTAGGGAATGAGCAGTTCTTC. Its protein is CASSLAVGNEQFF.

The chain recombines TRBV7-9 with TRBJ2-5; either TRBD1 or TRBD2 may supply D (6 bases each). Germline values: CDR1 SEHNR, CDR2 FQNEAQ (reference sequence). V was cut by 3 bases and J by 4 bases, with 15 bases left in between. This CDR3 has 15 residues. The CDR3 sequence: CASSLGQGRRETQYF. In nucleotides, the CDR3 is TGTGCCAGCAGCTTGGGGCAGGGGAGGAGAGAGACCCAGTACTTC.

The rearrangement uses TRBV10-2 and TRBJ1-1; D possibly corresponds to TRBD1 (5 bases). CDR3 size: 14 residues. Deletions cut 6 bases from V and 3 bases from J, with 14 bases between. The germline CDR1 and CDR2 sequences are WSHSY and SAAADI. The CDR3 reads CASRLQGADTEAFF. Written as DNA, the CDR3 is TGCGCCAGCAGGCTTCAGGGCGCAGACACTGAAGCTTTCTTT.

This sequence joins TRBV5-1 and TRBJ2-5, with D possibly being TRBD1 (6 bases). The V end was cut by 0 bases, the J end by 5 bases, with 20 bases between. Germline-derived CDR1 and CDR2 are SGHRS and YFSETQ. The CDR3 totals 17 residues. CDR3 bases: TGCGCCAGCAGCTTGGCCTTTTCCACCAGGGGCTTGGAGACCCAGTACTTC. Protein product: CASSLAFSTRGLETQYF. The full variable domain, rest sourced from reference TRBV5-1 and TRBJ2-5, is KAGVTQTPRYLIKTRGQQVTLSCSPISGHRSVSWYQQTPGQGLQFLFEYFSETQRNKGNFPGRFSGRQFSNSRSEMNVSTLELGDSALYLCASSLAFSTRGLETQYFGPGTRLLVL.

The chain links TRBV28 to TRBJ2-1; a weak D match, TRBD2 (6 bases). The CDR3 runs to 15 residues. V dropped 7 bases and J dropped 6 bases, with 19 bases sitting between them. CDR1 is MDHEN and CDR2 is SYDVKM in the germline V gene. The CDR3 loop reads CASIEGRTTANEQFF. The CDR3 DNA sequence: TGTGCCAGCATCGAGGGGCGGACTACAGCCAATGAGCAGTTCTTC.

The rearrangement uses TRBV7-9 and TRBJ1-5; D possibly corresponds to TRBD1 (5 bases). The germline CDR1 and CDR2 sequences are SEHNR and FQNEAQ (reference sequence). V was trimmed by 4 bases and J by 5 bases, leaving 15 bases between them. The CDR3 totals 15 residues. CDR3 sequence: CASSSSGSVDQPQHF. The CDR3, as DNA: TGTGCCAGCAGCTCTTCAGGGAGCGTTGATCAGCCCCAGCATTTT.

The chain employs TRBV7-9 and TRBJ2-5, with 12 positions matching TRBD2. V gave up 8 bases and J gave up 0 bases; unmatched junction bases: 16. CDR3 length: 19 amino acids. Germline CDR1 SEHNR, CDR2 FQNEAQ (reference sequence). CDR3: CASFGTRLAGGIYQETQYF. CDR3 nucleotides: TGTGCCAGCTTCGGGACCCGGCTAGCGGGAGGGATATACCAAGAGACCCAGTACTTC.

The rearrangement joins TRBV28 to TRBJ2-7; 10 positions agree with TRBD1. CDR1 MDHEN and CDR2 SYDVKM come from the germline V gene. V lost 2 bases, J lost 2 bases, and 18 bases stayed unmatched. There are 20 residues in the CDR3. Written as DNA, the CDR3 is TGTGCCAGCAGTTTAATTTTTTTTGGGACAGGGGATGTTAGGGCCTACGAGCAGTACTTC. It is translated as CASSLIFFGTGDVRAYEQYF.